The 24 T cell receptor beta chains reported below all come from one sample, sequenced in a study of T cells after yellow fever vaccination. TCRdb called the 5' RACE reads again in MiXCR, with one record for every CDR3 protein. The sample has more than 20,000 distinct CDR3 sequences; around 5.2% are singletons. The starting material was PBMCs, either bulk or a sorted T-cell subset (CD4+, CD8+, memory, or dextramer-sorted; not recorded which), obtained approximately 47 days after the first yellow fever vaccination. The receptors were sampled from a man in his late teens or twenties who received the YFV17D yellow fever vaccine.

This clonotype was counted a few times. The genes are TRBV12-3 or TRBV12-4 and TRBJ1-4; 8 bases agree with TRBD1. With V trimmed by 11 bases and J by 3 bases, 20 bases remained unmatched. The CDR3 totals 18 residues. The CDR3 bases are TGTGCCTTCAGTTTAGCGAGCAAGGGGACAGGCTCTAATGAAAAACTGTTTTTT. Its protein product is CAFSLASKGTGSNEKLFF.

In its sample, this clonotype was seen many times. The chain carries TRBV7-2 and TRBJ2-1; a weak D match, TRBD2 (6 bases). V was clipped by 5 bases and J by 6 bases, with 11 bases between them. Germline values: CDR1 SGHTA, CDR2 FQGNSA. This CDR3 contains 13 residues. CDR3 in amino acids: CASSPTRFNEQFF. The CDR3, as DNA: TGTGCCAGCAGCCCGACTAGGTTCAATGAGCAGTTCTTC.

This clonotype came up many times. The chain carries TRBV18 and TRBJ1-6; 10 bases match TRBD1. The CDR3 is 15 amino acids. Germline trimming cut 2 bases from V and 10 bases from J; bases unmatched to any gene: 5. Germline V gives CDR1 KGHSH, CDR2 LQKENI. The CDR3 DNA follows: TGTGCCAGCTCACCATTGGGACAGGGGCGATCACCCCTCCACTTT. Amino acid sequence: CASSPLGQGRSPLHF.

This clonotype was recorded many times. This chain links TRBV20-1 with TRBJ1-2; D is unresolved. CDR3 length equals 14 residues. Germline V lookup: CDR1 DFQATT, CDR2 SNEGSKA (reference sequence). Trimming took 0 bases from V and 4 from J, leaving 12 bases between them. DNA of the CDR3: TGCAGTGCTAGAGATCCGTTGAGTGGCTATGGCTACACCTTC. Translated, it gives CSARDPLSGYGYTF.

This clonotype came up many times. This sequence joins TRBV12-1 and TRBJ1-1. TRBV12-1 is tagged as a pseudogene. CDR3 size: 11 residues. The CDR3 sequence is CASSFATEAFF. For the CDR3, the DNA is TGTGCCAGCAGCTTTGCCACTGAAGCTTTCTTT.

This clonotype was detected many times. The rearrangement uses TRBV15 and TRBJ2-5; 9 bases map to TRBD1. Per the germline V gene, CDR1 is LNHNV and CDR2 is YYDKDF (reference sequence). V was clipped by 0 bases and J by 9 bases; unmatched bases: 11. This CDR3 is 16 amino acids long. The CDR3 loop is CATSRDKGTGFFSQYF. The DNA for the CDR3 is TGTGCCACCAGCAGAGATAAAGGGACAGGGTTTTTTTCCCAGTACTTC.

This clonotype showed up many times. The chain employs TRBV9 and TRBJ2-1; D could derive from TRBD1 or TRBD2 (5 bases each). V shed 0 bases and J shed 3 bases, with 10 bases lying between them. Germline V lookup: CDR1 SGDLS, CDR2 YYNGEE. The CDR3 length is 15 residues. The CDR3 is CASSVVPGRYNEQFF. Written as DNA, the CDR3 is TGTGCCAGCAGCGTAGTTCCGGGGCGCTACAATGAGCAGTTCTTC.

This clonotype was seen repeatedly, ten times or more. The chain uses TRBV4-3 and TRBJ2-7; maybe TRBD1 (5 bases). Trimming shortened V by 4 bases and J by 8 bases, and 12 bases separated the two germline ends. Germline V CDR1 and CDR2: LGHNA, YSLEER. The length of the CDR3 is 12 residues. Here the CDR3 DNA reads TGCGCCAGCAGCCCGTGTTGGGGCCAGCAGTACGTC. Encoded protein: CASSPCWGQQYV.

This clonotype was recorded many times. V gene TRBV4-1 combines with J gene TRBJ2-7, with D tentatively TRBD1 (5 bases). Germline CDR1 is MGHRA and CDR2 is YSYEKL. This CDR3 contains 15 residues. V lost 1 base and J lost 6, with 16 bases in between. DNA for the CDR3: TGCGCCAGCAGCCAAGTGGTCAGTGGGGCTTCCGAGCAGTACTTC. Translated: CASSQVVSGASEQYF.

The rearrangement links TRBV29-1 to TRBJ1-1, with 7 bases fitting TRBD1. The V gene's germline CDR1 is SQVTM and CDR2 ANQGSEA. Trimming took 6 bases from V and 4 from J; bases not matched to a gene: 14. The CDR3 totals 15 residues. In DNA, the CDR3 is TGCAGCGTCGCACAGGGGTGGGGAATGGGCACTGAAGCTTTCTTT. Amino acids: CSVAQGWGMGTEAFF.

The table lists this clonotype with many counts. CDR3 in amino acids: CSASRLAGTSYNEQFF. As DNA, the CDR3 is TGCAGTGCTAGTCGTCTAGCGGGGACTTCCTACAATGAGCAGTTCTTC. The rearrangement uses TRBV20-1 and TRBJ2-1; 9 nucleotides align to TRBD2. CDR3 length: 16 amino acids. Germline CDR1 and CDR2: DFQATT and SNEGSKA (reference sequence). After removal of 3 bases from V and 1 base from J, the junction contained 7 bases not matched to a gene.

This clonotype was found many times. The chain uses TRBV7-2 and TRBJ2-3, with 11 bases that match TRBD2. V dropped 5 bases and J dropped 2; count of bases not matched to a gene: 12. This CDR3 contains 18 residues. In germline, CDR1 is SGHTA, CDR2 FQGNSA. The CDR3 here is CASSHHPGTSGFTDTQYF. CDR3 coding DNA: TGTGCCAGCAGCCACCACCCGGGGACTAGCGGATTCACAGATACGCAGTATTTT.

This clonotype was picked up many times. The rearrangement uses TRBV12-3 or TRBV12-4 and TRBJ2-3, with a possible D match to TRBD2 (7 bases). With 1 base removed from V and 11 bases from J, the gap between germline ends came to 19 bases. The length of the CDR3 is 15 residues. In nucleotides, the CDR3 is TGTGCCAGCAGTTTAGGGGGGGGCGACCACCTCGGGCAGTATTTT. Translating it yields CASSLGGGDHLGQYF.

The sample holds many counts of this clonotype. The chain uses TRBV7-9 and TRBJ2-7; possible D gene TRBD1, 6 bases. CDR1 and CDR2 from the germline V gene are SEHNR and FQNEAQ (reference sequence). The CDR3 is 11 residues long. The germline V and J ends were trimmed by 8 bases and 7 bases, with 12 bases remaining between them. The CDR3 sequence: CASGGYREQYV. The CDR3 DNA is TGTGCCAGCGGGGGCTACCGGGAGCAGTACGTC.

This clonotype was detected many times. The chain has TRBV6-5 and TRBJ1-2; D is undetermined. Germline CDR1 is MNHEY and CDR2 is SVGAGI. The V end lost 6 bases, the J end lost 8 bases, and 16 bases lay between the germline ends. The CDR3 is 13 amino acids. The CDR3 DNA follows: TGTGCCAGCAGGGCCTTTCAGGCTGGAGGCTACACCTTC. Translation: CASRAFQAGGYTF.

This clonotype has at least ten counts. The rearrangement uses TRBV29-1 and TRBJ1-2; no firm D call. The CDR3 runs to 13 residues. V shed 7 bases and J shed 5 bases, with 17 bases lying between them. Germline V CDR1 and CDR2: SQVTM, ANQGSEA. CDR3 sequence: CSDREGALYGYTF. The CDR3 DNA sequence: TGCAGCGACCGAGAAGGAGCCCTATATGGCTACACCTTC.

This clonotype was seen ten or more times. The chain combines TRBV7-2 with TRBJ2-7, with D possibly being TRBD1 (5 bases). The CDR3 spans 13 residues. Trimming removed 3 bases at V and 3 bases at J, with 9 bases between. Germline assignment: CDR1 SGHTA and CDR2 FQGNSA. CDR3 in amino acids: CASSFRRGYEQYF. The DNA of the CDR3 is TGTGCCAGCAGCTTTCGTAGGGGCTACGAGCAGTACTTC.

This clonotype was observed many times. This may come from a read error, since a much larger clone is one base off. The J gene is TRBJ2-5, the V gene TRBV20-1, with 9 bases fitting TRBD2. This CDR3 region has 16 residues. Germline CDR1 and CDR2: DFQATT and SNEGSKA (reference sequence). The CDR3 sequence is CCARGGLAGSQETQYF. For the CDR3, the DNA is TGCTGTGCTAGAGGGGGGCTAGCGGGGAGCCAAGAGACCCAGTACTTC.

This clonotype was seen at least ten times. The CDR3 spells CSASLPDPETQYF. DNA of the CDR3: TGCAGTGCTAGTCTTCCAGATCCGGAGACCCAGTACTTC. The chain carries TRBV20-1 and TRBJ2-5; D remains unclear. The CDR3 consists of 13 residues. With 3 bases removed from V and 5 bases from J, the gap between germline ends came to 13 bases. Germline loops: CDR1 DFQATT, CDR2 SNEGSKA (reference sequence).

This clonotype was observed many times. The chain links TRBV5-1 to TRBJ2-2; perhaps TRBD1 as D (6 bases). CDR1 is SGHRS, CDR2 YFSETQ, per germline. CDR3 size: 15 residues. V was shortened by 0 bases and J by 6 bases, with 12 bases between the two germline ends. For the CDR3, the DNA is TGCGCCAGCAGCTTGGTACAGGGAATCTCCGGGGAGCTGTTTTTT. Protein product: CASSLVQGISGELFF.

By frequency in the sample, this clonotype is medium-sized (0.01 to 0.1%). This chain joins TRBV6-4 and TRBJ2-1; 10 bases line up with TRBD2. CDR1 is MRHNA and CDR2 is SNTAGT in the germline V gene. V lost 4 bases, J lost 2 bases, and 2 bases stayed unmatched. There are 15 residues in the CDR3. The CDR3, as DNA: TGTGCCAGCAGTGGGACTAGCGGAACCTACAATGAGCAGTTCTTC. Translating gives CASSGTSGTYNEQFF.

The table lists this clonotype with many counts. V gene TRBV28 combines with J gene TRBJ2-5; D unresolved. V gave up 6 bases and J gave up 5 bases, with 10 bases separating them. Germline V gene lookup returns CDR1 MDHEN and CDR2 SYDVKM. The CDR3 covers 12 residues. CDR3 protein: CASSQQRETQYF. The CDR3 bases are TGTGCCAGCAGCCAACAAAGGGAGACCCAGTACTTC. Complete variable domain (other parts from reference TRBV28 and TRBJ2-5): DVKVTQSSRYLVKRTGEKVFLECVQDMDHENMFWYRQDPGLGLRLIYFSYDVKMKEKGDIPEGYSVSREKKERFSLILESASTNQTSMYLCASSQQRETQYFGPGTRLLVL.

As to this clonotype: A much larger clone sits a single nucleotide away, making a read error possible. The CDR3 sequence is CAIRSGGSYEQHV. The CDR3 DNA is TGTGCCATCAGGTCGGGGGGCTCCTACGAGCAGCACGTC. V gene TRBV10-3 combines with J gene TRBJ2-7; D may be TRBD2 (7 bases). The CDR3 is 13 residues long. The V gene's germline CDR1 is ENHRY and CDR2 SYGVKD.

A word on this clonotype: Possible read error: a much larger clone is one base away. The chain uses TRBV20-1 and TRBJ2-1; 9 positions agree with TRBD2. CDR1 DFQATT and CDR2 SNEGSKA come from the germline V gene (reference sequence). The CDR3 runs to 16 residues. V was pared by 3 bases and J by 2 bases, with 8 bases of the junction left unmatched. CDR3 residues: CSASRLAGTPYNEQFF. The CDR3 nucleotides read TGCAGTGCTAGTCGTCTAGCGGGGACTCCCTACAATGAGCAGTTCTTC.